This TCR beta chain came from a study of T cells in Graves' hyperthyroidism and ophthalmopathy. A few counts support this clonotype. This CDR3 region has 14 residues. V lost 5 bases and J 4 bases, leaving 14 bases between the germline ends. Per the germline V gene, CDR1 is SGHVS and CDR2 is FQNEAQ. TCR beta CDR3 region amplification was performed from RNA transcripts. TCR CDR3 underwent first-round RT-PCR with the HTBI primer set. MiXCR was run by TCRdb on the multiplex PCR reads, yielding one entry per CDR3 protein. The data show around 520,000 distinct CDR3 sequences, around 13% seen once. The chain carries TRBV7-8 and TRBJ1-1; weak D call: TRBD1 (5 bases). The sequencing input was blood. The clonotype originates from a woman aged 35 to 49 with Graves' hyperthyroidism. The CDR3 here is CASSLGGRATEAFF. The CDR3 region has the DNA TGTGCCAGCAGCCTGGGGGGTAGGGCCACTGAAGCTTTCTTT.